A single sample is the source of the 10 T cell receptor beta chains below, sequenced in a study of CD8+ T cells in alopecia areata. TCR sequencing used cDNA made by reverse transcription of extracted RNA. Assay: immunoSEQ multiplex PCR; the TCRdb copy retains only in-frame clones and omits some. This table holds about 140,000 clones, about half found once. The specimen comprised CD4+ T cells sorted from blood, sampled at week 0. These receptor sequences come from a human donor with alopecia areata.

The genes are TRBV29-1 and TRBJ2-1; 14 nucleotides agree with TRBD2. V was clipped by 3 bases and J by 9 bases; unmatched bases: 4. This CDR3 spans 14 amino acids. Germline CDR1 reads SQVTM; CDR2 reads ANQGSEA. The CDR3 is CSVEGLAGVGEQFF. In nucleotides, the CDR3 is TGCAGCGTTGAGGGACTAGCGGGAGTGGGTGAGCAGTTCTTC.

This chain joins TRBV19 and TRBJ1-1; D not certain. V lost 1 base and J 1 base, leaving 10 bases between the germline ends. Germline V gene data show CDR1 as LNHDA and CDR2 as SQIVND (reference sequence). This CDR3 is 15 amino acids long. The CDR3 DNA is TGTGCCAGTAGTATAGTCGGGATTGGGAACACTGAAGCTTTCTTT. It is translated as CASSIVGIGNTEAFF.

The chain links TRBV18 to TRBJ2-3; D is undetermined. The CDR3 contains 14 residues. Germline V gene lookup returns CDR1 KGHSH and CDR2 LQKENI. Trimming pared 2 bases from V and 1 base from J, leaving 7 bases between. The CDR3 DNA follows: TGTGCCAGCTCACCAGTTGGGGGCACAGATACGCAGTATTTT. Protein product: CASSPVGGTDTQYF.

This clone appeared a few times. The chain carries TRBV30 and TRBJ2-1; no reliable D call. This CDR3 region has 13 residues. Trimming pared 1 base from V and 8 bases from J, leaving 12 bases between. The germline CDR1 and CDR2 sequences are GTSNPN and SVGIG (reference sequence). CDR3 DNA: TGTGCCTGGAGTGCCCGACTCTTAGATGAGCAGTTCTTC. Its protein is CAWSARLLDEQFF.

This clone was counted only a few times. The chain couples TRBV20-1 to TRBJ1-2; the D gene is possibly TRBD1 (5 bases). V dropped 3 bases and J dropped 8 bases, with 10 bases sitting between them. The CDR3 is made up of 11 amino acids. Per germline, CDR1 DFQATT and CDR2 SNEGSKA (reference sequence). CDR3 sequence (DNA): TGCAGTGCTAGGGCAGGGCAGGGCTACACCTTC. Its translation: CSARAGQGYTF.

The genes are TRBV7-6 and TRBJ2-7; 8 bases are shared with TRBD1. The germline V gene encodes CDR1 SGHVS and CDR2 FNYEAQ. The length of the CDR3 is 15 residues. V dropped 4 bases and J dropped 5; count of bases not matched to a gene: 10. For the CDR3, the DNA is TGTGCCAGCAGCTCCCGGGTGACAGGGGTAAACGAGCAGTACTTC. Amino acids: CASSSRVTGVNEQYF.

There are a few counts of this clone. The gene calls are TRBV29-1 and TRBJ1-4; D is perhaps TRBD1 (5 bases). CDR3 length equals 13 residues. CDR1 is SQVTM and CDR2 is ANQGSEA in the germline V gene. Trimming pared 4 bases from V and 7 bases from J, leaving 13 bases between. As DNA, the CDR3 is TGCAGCGTTGGGACAAAGAGATTTGAAAAACTGTTTTTT. It yields the protein CSVGTKRFEKLFF. Based on the CDR3 plus reference TRBV29-1 and TRBJ1-4, the full variable domain is SAVISQKPSRDICQRGTSLTIQCQVDSQVTMMFWYRQQPGQSLTLIATANQGSEATYESGFVIDKFPISRPNLTFSTLTVSNMSPEDSSIYLCSVGTKRFEKLFFGSGTQLSVL.

This clone occurred many times. This chain connects TRBV7-2 to TRBJ2-1, with D perhaps assigned TRBD1 or TRBD2 (5 bases each). V lost 5 bases and J lost 4, with 18 bases in between. The CDR3 runs 16 residues. Looked up from germline, CDR1 is SGHTA and CDR2 is FQGNSA. CDR3 protein: CASSPEDKGGYNEQFF. The CDR3, as DNA: TGTGCCAGCAGCCCCGAGGACAAGGGCGGGTACAATGAGCAGTTCTTC.

The gene calls are TRBV9 and TRBJ2-3; D is possibly TRBD2 (6 bases). The CDR3 length is 15 residues. Germline V gene data show CDR1 as SGDLS and CDR2 as YYNGEE. The V gene lost 4 bases and the J gene lost 3 bases, with 15 bases spanning the gap. The CDR3, as DNA: TGTGCCAGCAGCCCGATGCCGGGAGTGACAGATACGCAGTATTTT. Protein: CASSPMPGVTDTQYF.

The J gene is TRBJ2-3, the V gene TRBV25-1; 10 bases fit TRBD2. CDR3 length equals 16 residues. V lost 0 bases and J lost 7; bases outside the gene matches: 7. CDR1 MGHDK and CDR2 SYGVNS come from the germline V gene. The CDR3 here is CASSEYKREGQNTQYF. CDR3 in DNA: TGTGCCAGCAGTGAATACAAGCGGGAGGGTCAGAATACGCAGTATTTT.